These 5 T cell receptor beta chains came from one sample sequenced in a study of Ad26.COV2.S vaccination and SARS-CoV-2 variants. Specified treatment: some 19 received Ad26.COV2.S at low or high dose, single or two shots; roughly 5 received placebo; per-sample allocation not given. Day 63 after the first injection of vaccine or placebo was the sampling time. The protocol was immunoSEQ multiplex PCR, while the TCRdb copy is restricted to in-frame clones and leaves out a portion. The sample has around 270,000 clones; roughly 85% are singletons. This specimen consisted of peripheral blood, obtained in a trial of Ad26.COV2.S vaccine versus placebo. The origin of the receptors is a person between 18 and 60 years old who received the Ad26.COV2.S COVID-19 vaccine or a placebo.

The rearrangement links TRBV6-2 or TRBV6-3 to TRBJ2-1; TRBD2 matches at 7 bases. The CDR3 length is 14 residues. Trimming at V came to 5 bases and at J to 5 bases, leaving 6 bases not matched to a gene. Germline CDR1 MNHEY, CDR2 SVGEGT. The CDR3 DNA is TGTGCCAGCAGTGCTACTAGCGTCCACAATGAGCAGTTCTTC. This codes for CASSATSVHNEQFF.

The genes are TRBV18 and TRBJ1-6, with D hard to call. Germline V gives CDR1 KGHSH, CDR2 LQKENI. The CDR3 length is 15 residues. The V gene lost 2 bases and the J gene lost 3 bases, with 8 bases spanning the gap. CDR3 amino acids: CASSPNAGYNSPLHF. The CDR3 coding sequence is TGTGCCAGCTCACCAAACGCGGGCTATAATTCACCCCTCCACTTT.

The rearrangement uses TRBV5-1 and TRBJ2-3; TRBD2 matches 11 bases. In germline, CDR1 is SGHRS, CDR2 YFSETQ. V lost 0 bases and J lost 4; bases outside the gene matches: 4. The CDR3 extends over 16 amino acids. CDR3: CASSLATSGSSDTQYF. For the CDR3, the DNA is TGCGCCAGCAGCTTGGCTACTAGCGGGAGCTCAGATACGCAGTATTTT.

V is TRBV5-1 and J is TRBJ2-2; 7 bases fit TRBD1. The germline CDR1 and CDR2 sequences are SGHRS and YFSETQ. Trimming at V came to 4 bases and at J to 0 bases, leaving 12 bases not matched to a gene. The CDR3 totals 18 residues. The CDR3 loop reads CASSPGLVDRTNTGELFF. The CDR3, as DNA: TGCGCCAGCAGCCCGGGTCTGGTGGACAGGACGAACACCGGGGAGCTGTTTTTT.

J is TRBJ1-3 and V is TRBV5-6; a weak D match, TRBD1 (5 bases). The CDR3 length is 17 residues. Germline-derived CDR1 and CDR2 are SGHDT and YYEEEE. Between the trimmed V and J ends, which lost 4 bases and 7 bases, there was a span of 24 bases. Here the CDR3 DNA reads TGTGCCAGCAGCCGAGGACCCCGGGGCGGGAAAGGGAACACCATATATTTT. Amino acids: CASSRGPRGGKGNTIYF.